The source of this TCR beta chain is a study of shared clonotypes between healthy human individuals. Study-wide results and limits: Exclusively blood specimens were collected; tissue repertoires likely differ. Lower generation probabilities were found for non-shared clonotypes than for those shared by all four donors.

The CDR3 loop spans 15 amino acids. Losses at the gene ends were 5 bases for V and 8 bases for J; bases not matched to a gene: 13. CDR1 and CDR2 (germline): SGHAT, FQNNGV. CD8 cells classed as naive were CD45RO-negative and positively selected for CCR7, excluding terminally differentiated effector memory CD45RA+ cells. Healthy HIV-negative adults with no recent acute infections or vaccinations were recruited as donors. Methods used by the authors: There were no quality scores in the junction-only immunoSEQ sequences, so filtering differed. Clones were sequenced by immunoSEQ multiplex PCR, and TCRdb holds only the in-frame ones, with some missing. D and trimming come from the DNA, and the V and J calls and clone size come from that table. Of over 2 million clones in the sample, about 95% were seen once. For this clone: What it binds is unknown.

The V and J genes are TRBV11-2 and TRBJ1-2, with 8 nucleotides matching TRBD1. This receptor was obtained from a young man in good health. The sequenced sample consisted of naive CD8+ T cells sorted from blood. The DNA for the CDR3 is TGTGCCAGCAGCCAAGCAAAGGGGACAGGATGGGGCTACACCTTC. Translating gives CASSQAKGTGWGYTF.